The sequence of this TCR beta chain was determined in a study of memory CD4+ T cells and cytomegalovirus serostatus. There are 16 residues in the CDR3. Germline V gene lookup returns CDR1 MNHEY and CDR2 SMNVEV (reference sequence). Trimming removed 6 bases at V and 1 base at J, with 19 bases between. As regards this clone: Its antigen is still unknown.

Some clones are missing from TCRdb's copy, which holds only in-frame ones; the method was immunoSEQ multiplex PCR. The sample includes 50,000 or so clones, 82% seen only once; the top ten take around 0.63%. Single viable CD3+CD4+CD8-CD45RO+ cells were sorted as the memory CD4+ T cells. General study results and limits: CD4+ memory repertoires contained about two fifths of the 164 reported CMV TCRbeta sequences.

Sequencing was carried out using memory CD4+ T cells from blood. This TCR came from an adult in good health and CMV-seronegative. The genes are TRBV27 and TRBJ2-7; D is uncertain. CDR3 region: CASRLLSAGKSYEQYF. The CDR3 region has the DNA TGTGCCAGCAGACTCCTCTCGGCAGGAAAATCCTACGAGCAGTACTTC.